Listed here are 29 T cell receptor beta chains from one sample, sequenced in a study of blood T cell repertoires in COVID-19. Measured with immunoSEQ multiplex PCR; TCRdb has only the in-frame clones, and not every one. The sample carries some 240,000 clones, around 90% recorded once. The sample comprised peripheral blood. These receptors were taken from a man aged 60 to 75 who had recovered from COVID-19.

The rearrangement uses TRBV6-5 and TRBJ2-7; perhaps TRBD2 as D (6 bases). Germline V gives CDR1 MNHEY, CDR2 SVGAGI. The ends were cut back, 6 bases at V and 2 bases at J, with 14 bases in the middle. The CDR3 has 14 amino acids. The CDR3, as DNA: TGTGCCAGCAGCTCCGCGGGGATACCCTACGAGCAGTACTTC. This codes for CASSSAGIPYEQYF.

The genes are TRBV5-1 and TRBJ2-1; D gene ambiguous. V lost 4 bases and J 0 bases, leaving 14 bases between the germline ends. Germline V lookup: CDR1 SGHRS, CDR2 YFSETQ. The CDR3 is 16 amino acids. The CDR3 DNA sequence: TGCGCCAGCAGCATGGAGAGTTACCGCTCCTACAATGAGCAGTTCTTC. The encoded protein is CASSMESYRSYNEQFF.

This rearrangement joins TRBV25-1 to TRBJ1-3, with unresolved D. The CDR3 sequence is 16 residues long. The V end lost 1 base, the J end lost 0 bases, and 10 bases lay between the germline ends. CDR1 is MGHDK and CDR2 is SYGVNS in the germline V gene. The CDR3 is CASSEWALNSGNTIYF. CDR3 nucleotide sequence: TGTGCCAGCAGTGAATGGGCCCTAAACTCTGGAAACACCATATATTTT.

The rearrangement uses TRBV28 and TRBJ2-5; TRBD2 aligns across 7 bases. The CDR3 consists of 15 residues. The germline gives CDR1 MDHEN, CDR2 SYDVKM. The V segment lost 6 bases and the J segment 1 base; nucleotides outside the gene matches: 8. Here the CDR3 DNA reads TGTGCCAGCAGAACGGGAGGCAGACTCCAAGAGACCCAGTACTTC. It translates to CASRTGGRLQETQYF. Full variable domain (outside the CDR3, taken from reference TRBV28 and TRBJ2-5): DVKVTQSSRYLVKRTGEKVFLECVQDMDHENMFWYRQDPGLGLRLIYFSYDVKMKEKGDIPEGYSVSREKKERFSLILESASTNQTSMYLCASRTGGRLQETQYFGPGTRLLVL.

The chain uses TRBV10-3 and TRBJ2-3; 8 bases match TRBD2. From germline, CDR1 is ENHRY and CDR2 SYGVKD. The CDR3 has 12 amino acids. The V gene end was trimmed by 6 bases and the J gene end by 10 bases; junction bases not matched to a gene: 6. The CDR3 region has the DNA TGTGCCATCAGGGAAAGCGGGGGACCGCAGTATTTT. This sequence encodes CAIRESGGPQYF.

The chain's CDR3 is CASSAGQGADGYTF. CDR3 sequence (DNA): TGTGCCAGTAGTGCCGGACAGGGGGCAGATGGCTACACCTTC. This sequence joins TRBV19 and TRBJ1-2; TRBD1 matches at 11 bases. CDR3 length equals 14 residues. Germline CDR1 and CDR2: LNHDA and SQIVND (reference sequence). V trimming: 5 bases; J trimming: 6 bases; junction bases outside the gene matches: 5.

The V and J genes are TRBV19 and TRBJ1-1; 7 nucleotides align to TRBD1. Germline V CDR1 and CDR2: LNHDA, SQIVND (reference sequence). This CDR3 comprises 15 residues. With 5 bases clipped from V and 0 bases from J, the junction kept 6 bases outside the gene matches. In DNA form, the CDR3 reads TGTGCCAGTAGTCTAAGACAGGGCCTGAACACTGAAGCTTTCTTT. It translates to CASSLRQGLNTEAFF.

The CDR3 nucleotides read TGTGCCAGCGGGCCATACAATGAGCAGTTCTTC. It encodes CASGPYNEQFF. The V and J genes are TRBV12-3 or TRBV12-4 and TRBJ2-1; D gene uncertain. V was shortened by 8 bases and J by 4 bases, with 6 bases between the two germline ends. The length of the CDR3 is 11 residues.

The chain employs TRBV9 and TRBJ2-1, with TRBD2 matching over 7 bases. Germline V gene sequence: CDR1 SGDLS, CDR2 YYNGEE. The CDR3 sequence is 15 residues long. With 4 bases clipped from V and 0 bases from J, the junction kept 4 bases outside the gene matches. CDR3 sequence: CASSPRLASYNEQFF. The CDR3 DNA reads as TGTGCCAGCAGCCCTCGACTAGCCTCCTACAATGAGCAGTTCTTC.

The rearrangement joins TRBV30 to TRBJ1-4; D remains ambiguous. Germline CDR1 and CDR2: GTSNPN and SVGIG (reference sequence). V lost 1 base and J 7 bases, leaving 19 bases between the germline ends. The CDR3 is 16 amino acids. The CDR3 loop reads CAWSAWVSGSSEKLFF. The CDR3 bases are TGTGCCTGGAGTGCGTGGGTTTCGGGATCGAGTGAAAAACTGTTTTTT. Full variable domain (remainder filled in from reference TRBV30 and TRBJ1-4): SQTIHQWPATLVQPVGSPLSLECTVEGTSNPNLYWYRQAAGRGLQLLFYSVGIGQISSEVPQNLSASRPQDRQFILSSKKLLLSDSGFYLCAWSAWVSGSSEKLFFGSGTQLSVL.

This chain connects TRBV7-6 to TRBJ2-7; 9 nucleotides line up with TRBD1. The trim removed 1 base at V and 6 bases at J, leaving 13 bases unmatched. Germline V gene sequence: CDR1 SGHVS, CDR2 FNYEAQ. There are 17 residues in the CDR3. CDR3 amino acids: CASSLDVPQGARLEQYF. Here the CDR3 DNA reads TGTGCCAGCAGCTTAGATGTACCACAGGGGGCGCGTCTCGAGCAGTACTTC.

Concerning this clone itself: The sample has other DNA sequences that encode this CDR3 too. The chain combines TRBV29-1 with TRBJ2-1; TRBD1 matches 7 bases. Germline V CDR1 and CDR2: SQVTM, ANQGSEA. The CDR3 sequence is 13 residues long. V lost 1 base, J lost 7 bases, and 4 bases stayed unmatched. The CDR3 coding sequence is TGCAGCGTTGAAGGACAGGGTGGGAATGAGCAGTTCTTC. Its translation is CSVEGQGGNEQFF.

The rearrangement links TRBV21-1 to TRBJ2-2; TRBD2, as called in the table, went unchecked against the DNA. TRBV21-1 is labeled a pseudogene. This CDR3 is built from 21 residues. The CDR3 is CASEERVGLAGGLSNTGELFF. DNA for the CDR3: TGTGCCTCAGAAGAGAGGGTCGGACTAGCGGGGGGGCTATCGAACACCGGGGAGCTGTTTTTT.

The rearrangement links TRBV5-4 to TRBJ1-6; TRBD1 matches at 7 bases. CDR1 and CDR2 from the germline V gene are SGHNT and YYREEE (reference sequence). The CDR3 has 17 amino acids. Trimming removed 3 bases from V and 0 bases from J; junction bases left unmatched: 6. The CDR3 here is CASSSGQKSSYNSPLHF. The CDR3 DNA sequence: TGTGCCAGCAGCTCGGGACAGAAGAGCTCCTATAATTCACCCCTCCACTTT. Drawing the rest from reference TRBV5-4 and TRBJ1-6, the complete variable domain is ETGVTQSPTHLIKTRGQQVTLRCSSQSGHNTVSWYQQALGQGPQFIFQYYREEENGRGNFPPRFSGLQFPNYSSELNVNALELDDSALYLCASSSGQKSSYNSPLHFGNGTRLTVT.

The chain is built from TRBV3-1 (or the pseudogene TRBV3-2) and TRBJ2-3; 11 bases are a match to TRBD2. The CDR3 is 19 amino acids. V lost 0 bases to trimming and J lost 4 bases; unmatched junction nucleotides: 12. CDR1 and CDR2 from the germline V gene are LGHDT and YNNKEL (reference sequence). The CDR3 bases are TGTGCCAGCAGCCAAGATCTAAGCGAGAGACTAGCGGGATCAGATACGCAGTATTTT. It yields the protein CASSQDLSERLAGSDTQYF.

J is TRBJ2-4 and V is TRBV19; a weak D match, TRBD1 (6 bases). The V and J ends lost 7 bases and 3 bases respectively, with 19 bases between them. CDR1 LNHDA and CDR2 SQIVND come from the germline V gene (reference sequence). The CDR3 has 16 amino acids. CDR3 nucleotide sequence: TGTGCCAGTATGCCTATAACAGGGATAGGCAAAAACATTCAGTACTTC. This encodes CASMPITGIGKNIQYF.

J is TRBJ1-6 and V is TRBV6-5; 7 nucleotides agree with TRBD1. J gave up 9 bases and V 0 bases, and 8 bases lay outside the gene matches. The CDR3 totals 16 residues. Germline loops: CDR1 MNHEY, CDR2 SVGAGI. The DNA for the CDR3 is TGTGCCAGCAGTTACTCGACGGCAGGGGGTTTTTCACCCCTCCACTTT. Amino acid sequence: CASSYSTAGGFSPLHF.

The V call is TRBV12-5, the J call TRBJ1-5, with D tentatively TRBD1 (5 bases). Germline CDR1 and CDR2: LGHNT and FRNRAP. The V and J ends lost 5 bases and 0 bases respectively, with 8 bases between them. The CDR3 is 14 residues long. CDR3 coding DNA: TGTGCTAGTGGTCCCGACAGTAGCAATCAGCCCCAGCATTTT. This gives the protein CASGPDSSNQPQHF.

The chain combines TRBV3-1 (or the pseudogene TRBV3-2) with TRBJ2-3, with TRBD1 matching 7 bases. The germline V gene has CDR1 LGHDT and CDR2 YNNKEL (reference sequence). Trimming cost V 2 bases and J 4 bases; bases outside gene matches: 6. The CDR3 has 15 amino acids. The CDR3 spells CASSQRGGRADTQYF. CDR3 sequence (DNA): TGTGCCAGCAGCCAAAGAGGGGGCAGAGCAGATACGCAGTATTTT.

The chain employs TRBV11-2 and TRBJ2-3, with a tentative D call TRBD1 (5 bases). V shed 2 bases and J shed 5 bases, with 14 bases lying between them. The CDR3 has 15 residues. CDR1 is SGHAT and CDR2 is FQNNGV in the germline V gene. CDR3 in DNA: TGTGCCAGCAGCTTACCCCAGGGTTCGAAAGATACGCAGTATTTT. This sequence encodes CASSLPQGSKDTQYF.

The CDR3 spells CASSLFGGSYNEQFF. CDR3 sequence (DNA): TGTGCCAGCAGCTTGTTTGGCGGCTCCTACAATGAGCAGTTCTTC. This chain uses TRBV5-6 with TRBJ2-1, with D uncertain. The CDR3 length is 15 residues. Germline V gene data show CDR1 as SGHDT and CDR2 as YYEEEE. Between the trimmed V and J ends, which lost 1 base and 0 bases, there was a span of 8 bases. The complete variable domain, with remaining parts taken from reference TRBV5-6 and TRBJ2-1, reads DAGVTQSPTHLIKTRGQQVTLRCSPKSGHDTVSWYQQALGQGPQFIFQYYEEEERQRGNFPDRFSGHQFPNYSSELNVNALLLGDSALYLCASSLFGGSYNEQFFGPGTRLTVL.

This clone was observed a handful of times. The chain carries TRBV2 and TRBJ1-2, with TRBD1 as a possible D gene (5 bases). Germline V gene lookup returns CDR1 SNHLY and CDR2 FYNNEI. The CDR3 is made up of 14 amino acids. Trimming cost V 6 bases and J 0 bases, with 11 bases left between them. This chain's CDR3 is CASSGGTANYGYTF. The CDR3 region has the DNA TGTGCCAGCAGCGGCGGGACGGCTAACTATGGCTACACCTTC.

The CDR3 loop is CASSLPGGETQYF. CDR3 in DNA: TGTGCCAGCAGCTTGCCAGGGGGAGAGACCCAGTACTTC. This rearrangement joins TRBV5-4 to TRBJ2-5; 7 nucleotides match TRBD1. With 1 base clipped from V and 4 bases from J, the junction kept 1 base outside the gene matches. The germline gives CDR1 SGHNT, CDR2 YYREEE (reference sequence). The CDR3 runs to 13 residues.

In its sample, this clone was seen a few times. The chain couples TRBV4-2 to TRBJ1-5, with D possibly TRBD1 on 6 matching bases. The germline gives CDR1 LGHNA, CDR2 YNFKEQ. With 1 base removed from V and 7 bases from J, the gap between germline ends came to 14 bases. The CDR3 covers 15 residues. The CDR3 region is CASSQAEGGMQPQHF. CDR3 bases: TGTGCCAGCAGCCAAGCCGAGGGGGGGATGCAGCCCCAGCATTTT.

In its sample, this clone was seen a few times. The J gene is TRBJ2-2, the V gene TRBV11-3; a possible D gene is TRBD2 (5 bases). Trimming stripped 5 bases from V and 7 bases from J, with 14 bases between. Germline V lookup: CDR1 SGHNT, CDR2 YENEEA. CDR3 length equals 14 residues. CDR3 sequence (DNA): TGTGCCAGCAGCCCCCGGACTCAAGGCGGGGAGCTGTTTTTT. Translated, it gives CASSPRTQGGELFF.

The chain couples TRBV6-5 to TRBJ2-7, with 7 bases lining up with TRBD1. V gave up 8 bases and J gave up 1 base; unmatched junction bases: 2. Germline V gene sequence: CDR1 MNHEY, CDR2 SVGAGI. The CDR3 length is 12 residues. The CDR3 DNA reads TGTGCCAGCGGGGGACAGTCCTACGAGCAGTACGTC. It translates to CASGGQSYEQYV.

This chain links TRBV7-9 with TRBJ2-3; 7 bases align to TRBD2. Per the germline V gene, CDR1 is SEHNR and CDR2 is FQNEAQ (reference sequence). The CDR3 runs to 14 residues. J gave up 1 base and V 10 bases, and 8 bases lay outside the gene matches. CDR3 sequence reads: CATLERGRTDTQYF. CDR3 sequence (DNA): TGTGCCACCCTCGAGCGGGGCCGCACAGATACGCAGTATTTT.

The chain is built from TRBV30 and TRBJ2-1; tentative D call: TRBD1 (7 bases). Deletions cut 3 bases from V and 5 bases from J, with 14 bases between. Germline lookup yields CDR1 GTSNPN and CDR2 SVGIG (reference sequence). CDR3 size: 14 residues. The CDR3 coding sequence is TGTGCCTGGAGAGGAGGGGGCGCCCACAATGAGCAGTTCTTC. Residues: CAWRGGGAHNEQFF.

The chain combines TRBV10-3 with TRBJ2-3; D gene uncertain. Trimming removed 6 bases from V and 0 bases from J, with 7 bases in between. Looked up from germline, CDR1 is ENHRY and CDR2 is SYGVKD. The CDR3 has 13 amino acids. The CDR3 loop is CAIRYRSTDTQYF. DNA of the CDR3: TGTGCCATCAGGTACCGGAGCACAGATACGCAGTATTTT.